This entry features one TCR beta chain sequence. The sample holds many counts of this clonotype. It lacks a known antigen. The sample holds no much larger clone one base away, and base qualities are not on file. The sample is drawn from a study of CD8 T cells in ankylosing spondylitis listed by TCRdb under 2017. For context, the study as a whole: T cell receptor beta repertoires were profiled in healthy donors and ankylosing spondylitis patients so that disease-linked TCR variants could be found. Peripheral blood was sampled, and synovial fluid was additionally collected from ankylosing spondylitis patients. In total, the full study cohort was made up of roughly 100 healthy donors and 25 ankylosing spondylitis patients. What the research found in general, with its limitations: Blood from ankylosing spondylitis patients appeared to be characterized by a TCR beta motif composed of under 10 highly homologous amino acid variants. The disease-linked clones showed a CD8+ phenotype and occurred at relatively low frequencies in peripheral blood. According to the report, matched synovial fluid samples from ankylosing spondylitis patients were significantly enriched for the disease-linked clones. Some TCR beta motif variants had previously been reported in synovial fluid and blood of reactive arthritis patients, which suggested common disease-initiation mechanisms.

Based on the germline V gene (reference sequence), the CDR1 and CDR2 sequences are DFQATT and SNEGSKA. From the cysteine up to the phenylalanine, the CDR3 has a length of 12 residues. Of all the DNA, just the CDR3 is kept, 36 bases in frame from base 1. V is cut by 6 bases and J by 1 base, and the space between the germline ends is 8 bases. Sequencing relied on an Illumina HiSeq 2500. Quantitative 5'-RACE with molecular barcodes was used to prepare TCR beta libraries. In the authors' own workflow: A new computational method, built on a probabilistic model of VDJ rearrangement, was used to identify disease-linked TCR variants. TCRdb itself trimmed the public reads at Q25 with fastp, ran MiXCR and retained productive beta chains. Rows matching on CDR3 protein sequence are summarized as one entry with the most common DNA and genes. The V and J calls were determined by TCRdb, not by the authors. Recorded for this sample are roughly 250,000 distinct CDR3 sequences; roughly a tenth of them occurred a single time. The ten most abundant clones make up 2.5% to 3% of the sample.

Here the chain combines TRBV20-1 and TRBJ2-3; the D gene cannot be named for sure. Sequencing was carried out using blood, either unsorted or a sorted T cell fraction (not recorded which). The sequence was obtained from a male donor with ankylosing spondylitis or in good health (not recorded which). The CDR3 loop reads CSAPPGTDTQYF. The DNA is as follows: TGCAGTGCCCCCCCGGGCACAGATACGCAGTATTTT.